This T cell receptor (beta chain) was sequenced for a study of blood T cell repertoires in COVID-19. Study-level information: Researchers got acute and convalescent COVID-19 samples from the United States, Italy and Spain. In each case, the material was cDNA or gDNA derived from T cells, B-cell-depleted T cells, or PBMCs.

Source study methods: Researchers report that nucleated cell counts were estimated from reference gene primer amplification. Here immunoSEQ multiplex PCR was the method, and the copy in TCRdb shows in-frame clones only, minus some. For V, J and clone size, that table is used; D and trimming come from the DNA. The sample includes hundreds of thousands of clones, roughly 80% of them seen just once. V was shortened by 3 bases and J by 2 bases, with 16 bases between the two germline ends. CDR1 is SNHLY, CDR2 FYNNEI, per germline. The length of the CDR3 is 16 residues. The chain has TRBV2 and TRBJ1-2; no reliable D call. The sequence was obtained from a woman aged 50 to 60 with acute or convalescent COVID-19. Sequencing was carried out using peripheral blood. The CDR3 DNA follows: TGTGCCAGCAGTGATCCGGTTGGAGGTCGGAACTATGGCTACACCTTC. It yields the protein CASSDPVGGRNYGYTF.